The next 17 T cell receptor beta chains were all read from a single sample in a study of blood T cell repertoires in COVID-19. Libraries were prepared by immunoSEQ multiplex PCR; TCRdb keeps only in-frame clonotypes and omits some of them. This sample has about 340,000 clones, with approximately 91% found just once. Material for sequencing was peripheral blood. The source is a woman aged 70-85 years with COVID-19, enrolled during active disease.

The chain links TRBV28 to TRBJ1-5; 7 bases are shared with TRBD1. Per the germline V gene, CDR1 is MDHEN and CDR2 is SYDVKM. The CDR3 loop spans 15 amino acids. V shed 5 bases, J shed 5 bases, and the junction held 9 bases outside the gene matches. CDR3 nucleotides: TGTGCCAGCAGTACGGGACAGTCCGACCATCAGCCCCAGCATTTT. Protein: CASSTGQSDHQPQHF. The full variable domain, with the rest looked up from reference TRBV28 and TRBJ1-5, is DVKVTQSSRYLVKRTGEKVFLECVQDMDHENMFWYRQDPGLGLRLIYFSYDVKMKEKGDIPEGYSVSREKKERFSLILESASTNQTSMYLCASSTGQSDHQPQHFGDGTRLSIL.

CDR3 sequence (DNA): TGCGCCAGCAGCTTACCACAGACAGACAACTATGGCTACACCTTC. The encoded protein is CASSLPQTDNYGYTF. The rearrangement joins TRBV5-1 to TRBJ1-2; D may be TRBD1 (5 bases). Germline V gene sequence: CDR1 SGHRS, CDR2 YFSETQ. V was pared by 2 bases and J by 2 bases, with 13 bases between. The CDR3 is made up of 15 amino acids.

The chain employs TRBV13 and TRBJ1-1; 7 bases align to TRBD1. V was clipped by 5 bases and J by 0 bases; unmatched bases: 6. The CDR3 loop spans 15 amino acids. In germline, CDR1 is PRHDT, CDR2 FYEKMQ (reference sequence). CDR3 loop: CASSLGTDLNTEAFF. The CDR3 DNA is TGTGCCAGCAGCCTCGGGACAGATCTGAACACTGAAGCTTTCTTT.

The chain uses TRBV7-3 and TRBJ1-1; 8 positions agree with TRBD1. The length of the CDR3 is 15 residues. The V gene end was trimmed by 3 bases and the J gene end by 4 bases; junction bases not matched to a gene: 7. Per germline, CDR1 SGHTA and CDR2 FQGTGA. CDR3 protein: CASSLGQAGATEAFF. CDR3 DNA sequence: TGTGCCAGCAGCTTGGGACAGGCAGGGGCCACTGAAGCTTTCTTT. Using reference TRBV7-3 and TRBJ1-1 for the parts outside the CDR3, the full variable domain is GAGVSQTPSNKVTEKGKYVELRCDPISGHTALYWYRQSLGQGPEFLIYFQGTGAADDSGLPNDRFFAVRPEGSVSTLKIQRTERGDSAVYLCASSLGQAGATEAFFGQGTRLTVV.

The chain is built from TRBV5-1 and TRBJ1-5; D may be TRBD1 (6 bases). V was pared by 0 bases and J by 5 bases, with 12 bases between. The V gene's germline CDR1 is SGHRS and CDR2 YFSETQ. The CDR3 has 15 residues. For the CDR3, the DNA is TGCGCCAGCAGCTTGGCTGGGGGCAGGGATCAGCCCCAGCATTTT. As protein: CASSLAGGRDQPQHF.

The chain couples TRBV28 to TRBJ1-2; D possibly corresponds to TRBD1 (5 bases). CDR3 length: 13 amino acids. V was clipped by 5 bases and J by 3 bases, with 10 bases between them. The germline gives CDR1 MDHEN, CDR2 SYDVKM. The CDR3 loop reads CASSRQGYYGYTF. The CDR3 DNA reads TGTGCCAGCAGTCGTCAGGGATACTATGGCTACACCTTC.

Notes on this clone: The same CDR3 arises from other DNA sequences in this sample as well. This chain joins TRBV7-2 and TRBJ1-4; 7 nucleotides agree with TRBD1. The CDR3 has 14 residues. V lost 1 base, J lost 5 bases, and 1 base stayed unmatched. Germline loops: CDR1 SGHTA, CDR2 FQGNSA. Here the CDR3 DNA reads TGTGCCAGCAGCTTAGAGGGGGCGAATGAAAAACTGTTTTTT. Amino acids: CASSLEGANEKLFF.

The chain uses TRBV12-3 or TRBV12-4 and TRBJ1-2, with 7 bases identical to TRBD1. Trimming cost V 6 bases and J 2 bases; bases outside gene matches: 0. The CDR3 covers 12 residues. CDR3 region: CASRTGNYGYTF. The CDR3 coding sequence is TGTGCCAGCAGGACAGGGAACTATGGCTACACCTTC.

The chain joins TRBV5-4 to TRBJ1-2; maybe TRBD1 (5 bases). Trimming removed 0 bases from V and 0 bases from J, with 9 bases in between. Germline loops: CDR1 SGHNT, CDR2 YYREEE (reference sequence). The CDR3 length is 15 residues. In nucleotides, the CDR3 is TGTGCCAGCAGCTTGGCACCAGGGACTAACTATGGCTACACCTTC. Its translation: CASSLAPGTNYGYTF.

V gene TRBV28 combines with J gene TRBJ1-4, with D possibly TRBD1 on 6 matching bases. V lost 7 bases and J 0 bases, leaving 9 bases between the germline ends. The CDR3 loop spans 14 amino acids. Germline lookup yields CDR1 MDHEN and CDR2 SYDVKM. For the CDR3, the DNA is TGTGCCAGCACCCGGACAGCAACTAATGAAAAACTGTTTTTT. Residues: CASTRTATNEKLFF. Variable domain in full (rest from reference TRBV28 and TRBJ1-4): DVKVTQSSRYLVKRTGEKVFLECVQDMDHENMFWYRQDPGLGLRLIYFSYDVKMKEKGDIPEGYSVSREKKERFSLILESASTNQTSMYLCASTRTATNEKLFFGSGTQLSVL.

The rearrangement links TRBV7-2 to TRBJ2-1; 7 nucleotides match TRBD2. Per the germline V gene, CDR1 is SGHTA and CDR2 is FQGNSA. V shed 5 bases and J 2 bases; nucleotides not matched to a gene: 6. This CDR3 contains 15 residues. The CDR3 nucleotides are TGTGCCAGCAGCCCCGGGACTACCACCTACAATGAGCAGTTCTTC. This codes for CASSPGTTTYNEQFF.

CDR3 in amino acids: CASSKERGFVGEQYF. The CDR3 coding sequence is TGTGCCAGCAGCAAAGAAAGAGGGTTCGTCGGCGAGCAGTACTTC. The V and J genes are TRBV21-1 and TRBJ2-7; no DNA check was done on the table's D call, TRBD2. TRBV21-1 is a documented pseudogene. The CDR3 sequence is 15 residues long.

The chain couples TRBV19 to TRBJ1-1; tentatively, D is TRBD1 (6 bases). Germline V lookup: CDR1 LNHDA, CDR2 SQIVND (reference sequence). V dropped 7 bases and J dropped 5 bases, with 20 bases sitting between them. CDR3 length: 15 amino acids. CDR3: CASTPFPGAGTEAFF. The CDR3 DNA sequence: TGTGCCAGTACCCCATTTCCAGGGGCCGGGACTGAAGCTTTCTTT.

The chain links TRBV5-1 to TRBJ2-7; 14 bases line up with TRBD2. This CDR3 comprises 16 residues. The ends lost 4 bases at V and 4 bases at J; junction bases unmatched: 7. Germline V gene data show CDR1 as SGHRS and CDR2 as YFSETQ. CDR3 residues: CASSGGTSGGVYEQYF. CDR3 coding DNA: TGCGCCAGCAGCGGAGGGACTAGCGGGGGAGTTTACGAGCAGTACTTC.

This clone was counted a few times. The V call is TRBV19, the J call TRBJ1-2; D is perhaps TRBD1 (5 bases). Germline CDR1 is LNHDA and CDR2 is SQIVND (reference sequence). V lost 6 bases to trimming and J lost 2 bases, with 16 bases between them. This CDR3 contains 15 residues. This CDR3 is CASRTWGEANYGYTF. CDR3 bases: TGTGCCAGTAGGACTTGGGGGGAGGCGAACTATGGCTACACCTTC. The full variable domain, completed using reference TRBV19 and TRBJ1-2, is DGGITQSPKYLFRKEGQNVTLSCEQNLNHDAMYWYRQDPGQGLRLIYYSQIVNDFQKGDIAEGYSVSREKKESFPLTVTSAQKNPTAFYLCASRTWGEANYGYTFGSGTRLTVV.

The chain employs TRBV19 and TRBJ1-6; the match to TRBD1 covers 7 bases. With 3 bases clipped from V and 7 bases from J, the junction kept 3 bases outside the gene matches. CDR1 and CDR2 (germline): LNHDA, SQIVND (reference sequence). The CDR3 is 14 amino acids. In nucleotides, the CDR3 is TGTGCCAGTAGTATGGGGACAGAGAATTCACCCCTCCACTTT. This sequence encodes CASSMGTENSPLHF. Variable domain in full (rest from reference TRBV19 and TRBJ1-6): DGGITQSPKYLFRKEGQNVTLSCEQNLNHDAMYWYRQDPGQGLRLIYYSQIVNDFQKGDIAEGYSVSREKKESFPLTVTSAQKNPTAFYLCASSMGTENSPLHFGNGTRLTVT.

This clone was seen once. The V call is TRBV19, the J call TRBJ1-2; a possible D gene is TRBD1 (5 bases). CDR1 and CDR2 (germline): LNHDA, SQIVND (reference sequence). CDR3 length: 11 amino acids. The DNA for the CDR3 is TGTGGGGTCCGGGGGAACTATGGCTACACCTTC. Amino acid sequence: CGVRGNYGYTF.